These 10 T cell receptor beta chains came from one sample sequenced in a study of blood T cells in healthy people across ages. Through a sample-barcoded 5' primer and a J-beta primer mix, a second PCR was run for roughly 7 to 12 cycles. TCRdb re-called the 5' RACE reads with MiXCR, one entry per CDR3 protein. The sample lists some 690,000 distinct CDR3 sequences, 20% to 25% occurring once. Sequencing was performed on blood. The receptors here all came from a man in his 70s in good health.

As DNA, the CDR3 is TGTGCCAGCAGCCTAGATCAGGCGGGGCTGAGCAATCAGCCCCAGCATTTT. Translation: CASSLDQAGLSNQPQHF. The chain joins TRBV4-2 to TRBJ1-5; a weak D match, TRBD1 (5 bases). V lost 4 bases, J lost 1 base, and 17 bases lay in between. This CDR3 is built from 17 residues. From germline, CDR1 is LGHNA and CDR2 YNFKEQ.

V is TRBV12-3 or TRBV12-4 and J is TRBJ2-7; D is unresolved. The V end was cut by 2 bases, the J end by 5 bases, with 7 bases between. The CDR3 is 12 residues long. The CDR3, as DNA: TGTGCCAGCAGTTTATTAGCCCACGAGCAGTACTTC. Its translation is CASSLLAHEQYF.

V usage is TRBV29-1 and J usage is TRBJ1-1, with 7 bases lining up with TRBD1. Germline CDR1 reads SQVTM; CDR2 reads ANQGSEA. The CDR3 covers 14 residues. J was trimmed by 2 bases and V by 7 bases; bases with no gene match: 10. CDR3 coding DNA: TGCAGCGGGGGACAGCGGGGCCCCAACACTGAAGCTTTCTTT. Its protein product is CSGGQRGPNTEAFF. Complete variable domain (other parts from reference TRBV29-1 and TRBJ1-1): SAVISQKPSRDICQRGTSLTIQCQVDSQVTMMFWYRQQPGQSLTLIATANQGSEATYESGFVIDKFPISRPNLTFSTLTVSNMSPEDSSIYLCSGGQRGPNTEAFFGQGTRLTVV.

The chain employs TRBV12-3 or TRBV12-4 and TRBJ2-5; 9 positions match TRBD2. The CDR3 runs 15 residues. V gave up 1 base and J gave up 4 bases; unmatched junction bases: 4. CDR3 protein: CASSLGGGAVETQYF. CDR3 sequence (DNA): TGTGCCAGCAGTTTAGGCGGGGGGGCGGTAGAGACCCAGTACTTC.

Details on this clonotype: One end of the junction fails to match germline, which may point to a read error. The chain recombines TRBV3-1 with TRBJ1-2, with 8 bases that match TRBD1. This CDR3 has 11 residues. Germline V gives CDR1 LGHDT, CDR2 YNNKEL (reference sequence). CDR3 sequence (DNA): TGTGTCAGCAGCCGACAGGGGGGCTACACCTTC. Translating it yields CVSSRQGGYTF.

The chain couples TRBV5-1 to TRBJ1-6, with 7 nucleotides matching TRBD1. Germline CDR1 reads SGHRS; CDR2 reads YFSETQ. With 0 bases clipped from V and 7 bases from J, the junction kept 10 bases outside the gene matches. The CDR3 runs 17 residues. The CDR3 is CASSLAGTALRNSPLHF. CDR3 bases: TGCGCCAGCAGCTTGGCGGGGACAGCCCTGAGGAATTCACCCCTCCACTTT.

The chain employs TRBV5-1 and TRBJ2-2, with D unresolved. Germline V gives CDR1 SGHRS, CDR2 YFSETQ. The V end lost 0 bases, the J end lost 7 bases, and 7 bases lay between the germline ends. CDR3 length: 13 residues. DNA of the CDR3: TGCGCCAGCAGCTTGGATATTTACGGGGAGCTGTTTTTT. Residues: CASSLDIYGELFF.

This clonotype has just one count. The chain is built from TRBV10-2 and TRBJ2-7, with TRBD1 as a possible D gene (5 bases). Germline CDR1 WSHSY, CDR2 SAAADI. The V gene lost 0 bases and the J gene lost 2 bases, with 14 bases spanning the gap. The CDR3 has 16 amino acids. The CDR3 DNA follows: TGCGCCAGCAGTGAGTCGAAGGCAGGGTCGACCTACGAGCAGTACTTC. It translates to CASSESKAGSTYEQYF.

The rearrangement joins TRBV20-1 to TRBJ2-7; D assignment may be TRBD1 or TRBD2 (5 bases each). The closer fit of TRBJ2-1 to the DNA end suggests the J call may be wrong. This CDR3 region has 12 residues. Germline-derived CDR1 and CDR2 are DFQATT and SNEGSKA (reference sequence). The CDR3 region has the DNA TGCAGTGCTTCATTATCCCGGGACGGGCAGTTCTTC. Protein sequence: CSASLSRDGQFF.

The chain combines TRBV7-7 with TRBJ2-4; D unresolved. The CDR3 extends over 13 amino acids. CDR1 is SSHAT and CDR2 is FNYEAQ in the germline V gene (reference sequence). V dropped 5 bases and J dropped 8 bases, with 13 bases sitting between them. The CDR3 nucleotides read TGTGCCAGCAGCCCTTCTCCATCCCACATTCAGTACTTC. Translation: CASSPSPSHIQYF.